This T cell receptor (beta chain) came from a study of blood T cell repertoires in COVID-19. Overall study: Specimens from acute and convalescent COVID-19 originated in the United States, Italy and Spain. The analysed material was cDNA or gDNA that came from T cells, B-cell-depleted T cells, or PBMCs.

V was clipped by 7 bases and J by 2 bases, with 10 bases between them. Germline lookup yields CDR1 SQVTM and CDR2 ANQGSEA. The CDR3 length is 12 residues. As handled by the study authors: From reference gene primer amplification, estimates of nucleated cell counts were derived. Profiling relied on immunoSEQ multiplex PCR, and the TCRdb table lists in-frame clones only, not all of them. V and J calls and clone size are given by that table; D and trimming were obtained from the DNA. The table has around 350,000 clones, more than 75% seen once. The source of this sequence is a human donor in a cohort sampled during active COVID-19. What was sequenced was peripheral blood. V gene TRBV29-1 combines with J gene TRBJ2-3, with D maybe TRBD1 (6 bases). This chain's CDR3 is CSAGQITDTQYF. Written as DNA, the CDR3 is TGCAGCGCCGGACAGATCACAGATACGCAGTATTTT.